The 27 T cell receptor beta chains reported below all come from one sample, sequenced in a study of vaccination effects on CD4 cells after COVID-19. Pools of viral peptides were used by the ViraFEST assay to expand antigen-specific CD4+ T cells ahead of sequencing. When less than 11 days of culture had elapsed, CD4+ T cells were isolated. Previously uninfected by SARS-CoV-2, the vaccine recipients also showed negative nucleocapsid antibodies. Repertoires were generated with immunoSEQ multiplex PCR, while TCRdb's copy carries only in-frame clones and drops some. The sample yields about 41,000 clones, 70% to 85% seen once. These receptors lack a known antigen. The sample here was CD4+ T cells from PBMCs cultured with HCoV-NL63 spike peptides, taken before COVID-19 vaccination. All receptors come from a human donor who received a COVID-19 vaccine.

This chain joins TRBV5-1 and TRBJ2-3; weak D call: TRBD2 (5 bases). Trimming took off 0 bases at V and 5 bases at J, with 10 bases between the two ends. This CDR3 spans 14 amino acids. The germline gives CDR1 SGHRS, CDR2 YFSETQ. In nucleotides, the CDR3 is TGCGCCAGCAGCTTGGAAGACGAGGGAGATACGCAGTATTTT. It is translated as CASSLEDEGDTQYF.

This clone was observed once. The chain uses TRBV19 and TRBJ2-3; no reliable D call. The germline V gene has CDR1 LNHDA and CDR2 SQIVND (reference sequence). The V end lost 9 bases, the J end lost 0 bases, and 10 bases lay between the germline ends. This CDR3 is 13 amino acids long. CDR3 coding DNA: TGTGCCAGCATCGAGAGGAGCACAGATACGCAGTATTTT. Amino acid sequence: CASIERSTDTQYF.

The rearrangement joins TRBV10-1 to TRBJ2-6; D is undetermined. The CDR3 totals 15 residues. Germline V gene lookup returns CDR1 WNHNN and CDR2 SYGVQD (reference sequence). Trimming cost V 4 bases and J 2 bases, with 9 bases left between them. The CDR3 loop is CASSGSGAGANVLTF. The CDR3 nucleotides read TGCGCCAGCAGTGGTTCTGGGGCTGGGGCCAACGTCCTGACTTTC.

The J gene is TRBJ1-2, the V gene TRBV5-1; no reliable D call. V lost 2 bases to trimming and J lost 6 bases, with 11 bases between them. Germline V gives CDR1 SGHRS, CDR2 YFSETQ. The CDR3 is made up of 13 amino acids. CDR3: CASSFGAFNGYTF. The CDR3 coding sequence is TGCGCCAGCAGCTTTGGTGCTTTTAATGGCTACACCTTC.

The chain carries TRBV9 and TRBJ1-4, with D tentatively TRBD1 (5 bases). The CDR3 is made up of 14 amino acids. Germline CDR1 is SGDLS and CDR2 is YYNGEE. V lost 0 bases, J lost 9 bases, and 12 bases lay in between. This CDR3 reads CASSVEGASKKLFF. For the CDR3, the DNA is TGTGCCAGCAGCGTAGAAGGGGCCTCGAAAAAACTGTTTTTT.

This chain links TRBV12-3 or TRBV12-4 with TRBJ1-1; D not certain. This CDR3 comprises 13 residues. V was trimmed by 2 bases and J by 11 bases, leaving 15 bases between them. The CDR3 reads CASSLRGPRVAFF. CDR3 nucleotides: TGTGCCAGCAGTTTACGAGGACCCAGAGTGGCTTTCTTT.

The V and J genes are TRBV3-1 (or the pseudogene TRBV3-2) and TRBJ2-7; a possible D gene is TRBD2 (5 bases). Germline-derived CDR1 and CDR2 are LGHDT and YNNKEL (reference sequence). The CDR3 sequence is 13 residues long. With 1 base removed from V and 4 bases from J, the gap between germline ends came to 8 bases. In DNA form, the CDR3 reads TGTGCCAGCAGCCAAGTCGGCGGGTACGAGCAGTACGTC. Protein product: CASSQVGGYEQYV.

The chain joins TRBV5-6 to TRBJ2-3; no clear D gene. V was trimmed by 3 bases and J by 0 bases, leaving 5 bases between them. The CDR3 contains 13 residues. From germline, CDR1 is SGHDT and CDR2 YYEEEE. The CDR3 here is CASSSQSTDTQYF. As DNA, the CDR3 is TGTGCCAGCAGCTCTCAGAGCACAGATACGCAGTATTTT.

The chain uses TRBV6-6 and TRBJ2-7, with 10 bases lining up with TRBD1. This CDR3 contains 11 residues. Germline V gene lookup returns CDR1 MNHNY and CDR2 SVGAGI (reference sequence). The CDR3 here is CASSFGQGVVV. CDR3 sequence (DNA): TGTGCCAGCAGTTTCGGACAGGGGGTCGTTGTC.

The chain combines TRBV7-3 with TRBJ2-1, with D unresolved. The CDR3 totals 11 residues. The V end was cut by 3 bases, the J end by 11 bases, with 8 bases between. The germline gives CDR1 SGHTA, CDR2 FQGTGA. This chain's CDR3 is CASSLAEQQFF. CDR3 nucleotides: TGTGCCAGCAGCTTGGCAGAGCAGCAGTTCTTC.

The chain is built from TRBV7-9 and TRBJ2-2, with 8 nucleotides matching TRBD2. CDR3 length: 17 amino acids. The J segment lost 1 base and the V segment lost 5 bases, leaving 9 bases of the junction unmatched. Germline CDR1 SEHNR, CDR2 FQNEAQ (reference sequence). CDR3 region: CASSLRASGLNTGELFF. CDR3 DNA sequence: TGTGCCAGCAGCCTCCGGGCTAGCGGGCTGAACACCGGGGAGCTGTTTTTT. Full variable domain (rest looked up from reference TRBV7-9 and TRBJ2-2): DTGVSQNPRHKITKRGQNVTFRCDPISEHNRLYWYRQTLGQGPEFLTYFQNEAQLEKSRLLSDRFSAERPKGSFSTLEIQRTEQGDSAMYLCASSLRASGLNTGELFFGEGSRLTVL.

This clone was detected a few times. The chain has TRBV5-8 and TRBJ1-1; 8 nucleotides agree with TRBD1. The CDR3 length is 20 residues. The germline V gene encodes CDR1 SGHTS and CDR2 YDEGEE. Trimming removed 7 bases from V and 1 base from J; junction bases left unmatched: 24. The CDR3 reads CASPNHIPQGAFVENTEAFF. For the CDR3, the DNA is TGTGCCAGCCCCAACCACATCCCCCAGGGGGCTTTTGTGGAGAACACTGAAGCTTTCTTT.

The chain combines TRBV5-5 with TRBJ2-2, with D hard to call. The V and J ends lost 2 bases and 6 bases respectively, with 11 bases between them. CDR1 and CDR2 from the germline V gene are SGHKS and YYEKEE (reference sequence). The CDR3 extends over 14 amino acids. The CDR3 loop is CASSFDFISGELFF. CDR3 DNA: TGTGCCAGCAGCTTCGACTTTATTTCCGGGGAGCTGTTTTTT.

The rearrangement joins TRBV10-2 to TRBJ2-7; 10 bases are shared with TRBD1. Looked up from germline, CDR1 is WSHSY and CDR2 is SAAADI. The CDR3 spans 13 residues. V gave up 6 bases and J gave up 6 bases; unmatched junction bases: 5. In DNA, the CDR3 is TGCGCCAGCAGCGACAGGGGGCTGAGCGAGCAGTACGTC. Translating it yields CASSDRGLSEQYV.

This chain links TRBV18 with TRBJ2-5; 9 nucleotides agree with TRBD1. Trimming removed 1 base from V and 0 bases from J; junction bases left unmatched: 3. The CDR3 is 16 amino acids. Germline lookup yields CDR1 KGHSH and CDR2 LQKENI. Here the CDR3 DNA reads TGTGCCAGCTCACCACTCGGGACAGGGTACCAAGAGACCCAGTACTTC. Translated: CASSPLGTGYQETQYF.

The chain joins TRBV9 to TRBJ1-2, with D perhaps TRBD1 (6 bases). Trimming took 2 bases from V and 5 from J, leaving 13 bases between them. Germline V gene sequence: CDR1 SGDLS, CDR2 YYNGEE. The CDR3 sequence is 14 residues long. CDR3 bases: TGTGCCAGCAGCGTCGGGGGGCTCGGTTATGGCTACACCTTC. It encodes CASSVGGLGYGYTF.

The rearrangement links TRBV4-3 to TRBJ1-4; 7 bases line up with TRBD1. Germline V gene sequence: CDR1 LGHNA, CDR2 YSLEER. The junction had 5 bases not matched to a gene; V was cut back by 7 bases and J by 6 bases. CDR3 length equals 13 residues. CDR3 in amino acids: CASKRQGDEKLFF. The CDR3 DNA reads TGCGCCAGCAAAAGGCAGGGGGATGAAAAACTGTTTTTT.

The gene calls are TRBV5-1 and TRBJ1-2; D uncertain. The CDR3 is made up of 13 amino acids. Germline CDR1 and CDR2: SGHRS and YFSETQ. V was shortened by 0 bases and J by 3 bases, with 6 bases between the two germline ends. DNA for the CDR3: TGCGCCAGCAGCTTGGGCGCGGACTATGGCTACACCTTC. Amino acid sequence: CASSLGADYGYTF.

The chain combines TRBV6-4 with TRBJ1-3; D ambiguous. Germline V CDR1 and CDR2: MRHNA, SNTAGT. V lost 2 bases to trimming and J lost 0 bases, with 11 bases between them. There are 16 residues in the CDR3. The CDR3 sequence is CASSDPDTVSGNTIYF. The CDR3 coding sequence is TGTGCCAGCAGTGACCCTGACACTGTCTCTGGAAACACCATATATTTT.

This clone was detected only a few times. The genes are TRBV24-1 and TRBJ2-3; 11 bases align to TRBD2. The V and J ends lost 6 bases and 5 bases, in that order; junction bases with no gene match: 6. The CDR3 covers 15 residues. Germline lookup yields CDR1 KGHDR and CDR2 SFDVKD. The CDR3 loop reads CATSLSGGAGDTQYF. The CDR3 DNA is TGTGCCACCAGTCTTAGCGGGGGGGCCGGAGATACGCAGTATTTT.

J is TRBJ1-5 and V is TRBV6-2 or TRBV6-3; D call uncertain. CDR1 is MNHEY and CDR2 is SVGEGT in the germline V gene. The V end was cut by 6 bases, the J end by 6 bases, with 15 bases between. The CDR3 runs to 14 residues. The CDR3 is CASRPMGRSQPQHF. CDR3 in DNA: TGTGCCAGCAGACCTATGGGGAGGAGTCAGCCCCAGCATTTT.

The chain recombines TRBV24-1 with TRBJ2-5; D is unresolved. Trimming took 5 bases from V and 1 from J, leaving 13 bases between them. The length of the CDR3 is 15 residues. Germline V gene lookup returns CDR1 KGHDR and CDR2 SFDVKD. The CDR3 DNA reads as TGTGCCACCAGTGTAGGTCTTCGGTCCCAAGAGACCCAGTACTTC. Amino acids: CATSVGLRSQETQYF.

The chain is built from TRBV6-5 and TRBJ2-4, with D maybe TRBD2 (6 bases). The CDR3 length is 14 residues. The V end lost 2 bases, the J end lost 1 base, and 6 bases lay between the germline ends. Germline CDR1 MNHEY, CDR2 SVGAGI. CDR3 region: CASSYGGAKNIQYF. In DNA, the CDR3 is TGTGCCAGCAGTTACGGGGGGGCCAAAAACATTCAGTACTTC.

The gene calls are TRBV19 and TRBJ1-5; D is uncertain. The ends were cut back, 9 bases at V and 5 bases at J, with 14 bases in the middle. From germline, CDR1 is LNHDA and CDR2 SQIVND (reference sequence). The CDR3 sequence is 13 residues long. This CDR3 is CASRTWGYQPQHF. As DNA, the CDR3 is TGTGCCAGCCGAACCTGGGGATATCAGCCCCAGCATTTT.

The genes are TRBV19 and TRBJ1-5; D is unresolved. This CDR3 spans 13 amino acids. Per germline, CDR1 LNHDA and CDR2 SQIVND (reference sequence). The V end lost 3 bases, the J end lost 9 bases, and 12 bases lay between the germline ends. In nucleotides, the CDR3 is TGTGCCAGTAGTATTTTAAGTTTTCCGCCCCAGCATTTT. Translation gives CASSILSFPPQHF.

V and J are TRBV19 and TRBJ1-2; D possibly corresponds to TRBD1 (6 bases). The V gene's germline CDR1 is LNHDA and CDR2 SQIVND (reference sequence). V dropped 4 bases and J dropped 8 bases, with 23 bases sitting between them. The CDR3 extends over 16 amino acids. For the CDR3, the DNA is TGTGCCAGTAGTACAGACCGGGACACTATAAAGGGGGGCTACACCTTC. It encodes CASSTDRDTIKGGYTF.

The chain recombines TRBV5-6 with TRBJ1-2; D is unclear. This CDR3 spans 15 amino acids. From germline, CDR1 is SGHDT and CDR2 YYEEEE. The V and J ends lost 2 bases and 2 bases respectively, with 13 bases between them. The CDR3 reads CASSLDWRANYGYTF. The CDR3 DNA reads as TGTGCCAGCAGCTTAGACTGGAGGGCCAACTATGGCTACACCTTC.